This T cell receptor (beta chain) was profiled in a study of vaccination effects on CD4 cells after COVID-19. Points from the study as a whole: In healthy vaccinees, only 1 of 255 vaccine-induced clones cross-reacted with common cold coronaviruses.

CDR1 MNHEY and CDR2 SVGAGI come from the germline V gene. The CDR3 consists of 13 residues. Trimming pared 4 bases from V and 6 bases from J, leaving 12 bases between. A remark on this clone: Antigen: not known.

Data came from immunoSEQ multiplex PCR; TCRdb stores just in-frame clones and leaves some out. The sample consists of tens of thousands of clones, approximately 72% of them appearing once. Expansion of antigen-specific CD4+ T cells with viral peptide pools was carried out by the ViraFEST assay before sequencing. Scientists isolated CD4+ T cells after a roughly ten-day culture period ended. Having tested negative for nucleocapsid antibodies, the vaccine recipients showed no prior SARS-CoV-2 infection. The sequenced sample was CD4+ T cells from PBMCs cultured with SARS-CoV-2 spike peptides, obtained before COVID-19 vaccination. The rearrangement joins TRBV6-5 to TRBJ1-2, with a tentative D call TRBD1 (6 bases). The clonotype originates from a human donor who received a COVID-19 vaccine. CDR3 DNA: TGTGCCAGCAGTTTCACAGGGCTGGATGGCTACACCTTC. This codes for CASSFTGLDGYTF.